A selection of T cell receptor beta chains follows, all from one sample in a study of blood T cell repertoires in COVID-19. Produced via immunoSEQ multiplex PCR; TCRdb's table is partial and in-frame only. The data hold hundreds of thousands of clones, with roughly nine tenths observed a single time. The sequencing input was peripheral blood. These receptors all stem from a woman aged 55-70 years who had recovered from COVID-19. CDR3s include the opening cysteine and the closing phenylalanine or tryptophan. Fields, in order: D gene, V gene, J gene, clone size, CDR3 DNA, CDR3 protein. A D gene is named only where the DNA matches it firmly. Size tells how often a clone was seen (once, few, many) or the class of an expanded clone, and some rows leave it out.

>.|TRBV4-2|TRBJ1-2|few
TGTGCCAGCAGCCAAGATCGGCTCCAGGTGGCTTTTGGCTACACCTTC
CASSQDRLQVAFGYTF
>.|TRBV28|TRBJ2-2|.
TGTGCCAGCAACACTCCTGGGCTAGGGGAGCTGTTTTTT
CASNTPGLGELFF
>.|TRBV4-2|TRBJ1-3|.
TGTGCCAGCAGCCAGGACATCCAGAGCTCTGGAAACACCATATATTTT
CASSQDIQSSGNTIYF
>.|TRBV7-2|TRBJ2-2|.
TGTGCCAGCAGCCCCTCCGGAGCTTCGAACACCGGGGAGCTGTTTTTT
CASSPSGASNTGELFF
>.|TRBV28|TRBJ1-1|.
TGTGCCAGCAGTACAACAGGTGAAGCTTTCTTT
CASSTTGEAFF
>TRBD1|TRBV3-1/TRBV3-2|TRBJ2-7|.
TGTGCCAGCAGCCAATACAGGGGGCGTGCTCAGGAGCAGTACTTC
CASSQYRGRAQEQYF
>.|TRBV18|TRBJ1-4|.
TGTGCCAGCTCACCACTATCGACAGCGAATGAAAAACTGTTTTTT
CASSPLSTANEKLFF
>.|TRBV9|TRBJ2-7|.
TGTGCCAGCAGCCAAACCGCCAACGAGCTAACCTACGAGCAGTACTTC
CASSQTANELTYEQYF
>.|TRBV5-1|TRBJ2-7|once
TGCGCCAGCAGCCTGGGGAGTCTCGCCTACGAGCAGTACTTC
CASSLGSLAYEQYF
>TRBD2|TRBV7-6|TRBJ2-5|.
TGTGCCAGCAGCTTTAGCGGGGGGGCCCGGGAGACCCAGTACTTC
CASSFSGGARETQYF
>.|TRBV6-6|TRBJ2-3|.
TGTGCCAGCAGTTACTCTTTCGGGGTCACAGATACGCAGTATTTT
CASSYSFGVTDTQYF
>TRBD2|TRBV4-3|TRBJ2-1|once
TGCGCCAGCAGCCTCCGAGCGGGGCCGGGGAATGAGCAGTTCTTC
CASSLRAGPGNEQFF
>.|TRBV7-3|TRBJ2-2|.
TGTGCCAGCAGCCAGACACCGAACACCGGGGAGCTGTTTTTT
CASSQTPNTGELFF
>.|TRBV6-4|TRBJ2-2|few
TGTGCCAGCAGGAGAGGAGGGGACAACACCGGGGAGCTGTTTTTT
CASRRGGDNTGELFF
>TRBD2|TRBV7-9|TRBJ2-1|.
TGTGCCAGCAGCCAAACTAGCGGGGGGGCGGTTGAGCAGTTCTTC
CASSQTSGGAVEQFF
>TRBD1|TRBV9|TRBJ2-2|.
TGTGCCAGCAGCCATGGGACAGCGCCGAGCACCGGGGAGCTGTTTTTT
CASSHGTAPSTGELFF
>.|TRBV27|TRBJ2-1|.
TGTGCCAGCAGTTTAAGCTCCCCTCAATACAATGAGCAGTTCTTC
CASSLSSPQYNEQFF
>TRBD1|TRBV9|TRBJ2-2|.
TGTGCCAGCAGCGCGGGGACAGGGGGCGTTGACACCGGGGAGCTGTTTTTT
CASSAGTGGVDTGELFF
>TRBD1|TRBV3-1/TRBV3-2|TRBJ2-2|.
TGTGCCAGCAGTCGGAGGGAAGGGACAGGGACCGGGGAGCTGTTTTTT
CASSRREGTGTGELFF
>.|TRBV7-3|TRBJ2-1|.
TGTGCCAGCAGCCCAGGGGATGGGGGCTACAATGAGCAGTTCTTC
CASSPGDGGYNEQFF
>TRBD2|TRBV28|TRBJ2-3|.
TGTGCCAGCAGTTTACCAGCGGGGGGGACAGATACGCAGTATTTT
CASSLPAGGTDTQYF
>TRBD1|TRBV7-2|TRBJ2-5|.
TGTGCCAGCAGCTTGGGGACAGGGGGCAGGGAGACCCAGTACTTC
CASSLGTGGRETQYF
>TRBD2|TRBV5-1|TRBJ2-3|.
TGCGCCAGCAGCTTGGCCCAAGTCGGGGGGGATACGCAGTATTTT
CASSLAQVGGDTQYF
>.|TRBV10-3|TRBJ2-5|.
TGTGCCATCAGCAACCCAGTGGGAGGTGAGACCCAGTACTTC
CAISNPVGGETQYF
>TRBD1|TRBV15|TRBJ1-5|.
TGTGCCACCAGCAGAGAGGGACAGGGGTTTGAGCCCCAGCATTTT
CATSREGQGFEPQHF
>.|TRBV7-9|TRBJ1-5|.
TGTGCCAGCAGCTTAAGGGGAGGAGAGGGCAATCAGCCCCAGCATTTT
CASSLRGGEGNQPQHF
>.|TRBV3-1/TRBV3-2|TRBJ1-1|once
TGTGCCAGCAGCCCAGGGTGGGCCAGGGTGGACACTGAAGCTTTCTTT
CASSPGWARVDTEAFF
>.|TRBV25-1|TRBJ1-6|.
TGTGCCAGCAGTGAACTAGGGGGTTCACCCCTCCACTTT
CASSELGGSPLHF
>.|TRBV18|TRBJ2-2|.
TGTGCCAGCTCACCCAATCAACAGGGAACCGGGGAGCTGTTTTTT
CASSPNQQGTGELFF
>TRBD1|TRBV7-3|TRBJ1-5|once
TGTGCCAGCAGCTTAGGACGGGACAGGTGTCAGCCCCAGCATTTT
CASSLGRDRCQPQHF
>TRBD1|TRBV7-2|TRBJ1-2|.
TGTGCCAGCAGCTTCGGACAGGGGGCTAACTATGGCTACACCTTC
CASSFGQGANYGYTF
>TRBD1|TRBV11-3|TRBJ1-1|.
TGTGCCAGCAGCGCCGGACAGGGGGCGGATGAAGCTTTCTTT
CASSAGQGADEAFF
>TRBD2|TRBV7-7|TRBJ2-1|.
TGTGCTAGCAGGATTCCTTCGGGACTAGCGGGGGGGCAATACAATGAGCAGTTCTTC
CASRIPSGLAGGQYNEQFF
>TRBD2|TRBV7-6|TRBJ2-3|.
TGTGCCAGCAGCCTACGACTAGCGGGGGGTACAGATACGCAGTATTTT
CASSLRLAGGTDTQYF
>TRBD1|TRBV7-9|TRBJ1-5|.
TGTGCCAGCAGCCCTGGACAGGTCGTCAATCAGCCCCAGCATTTT
CASSPGQVVNQPQHF
>TRBD2|TRBV3-1/TRBV3-2|TRBJ2-1|.
TGTGCCAGCAATATAGCGGGGATGAAAAATGAGCAGTTCTTC
CASNIAGMKNEQFF
>.|TRBV4-1|TRBJ2-2|.
TGCGCCAGCAGCCAAGATCGAGGGACCGGGGAGCTGTTTTTT
CASSQDRGTGELFF
>.|TRBV6-6|TRBJ2-7|.
TGTGCCAGCAGTCGGGGGACAGTTTACGAGCAGTACTTC
CASSRGTVYEQYF
>.|TRBV24-1|TRBJ2-1|.
TGTGCCACCAGTGATTTGTGGGGGGGGGCAGGCTCCTACAATGAGCAGTTCTTC
CATSDLWGGAGSYNEQFF
>.|TRBV6-5|TRBJ1-2|few
TGTGCCAGCAAGGTTTATCGTCAGGGCTTGTATGGCTACACCTTC
CASKVYRQGLYGYTF
>.|TRBV7-9|TRBJ2-5|.
TGTGCCAGCAGCGGGAGTACCGGAGGAGAGACCCAGTACTTC
CASSGSTGGETQYF
>.|TRBV5-1|TRBJ2-7|.
TGCGCCAGCTCCGACCGGGACTTTAGCTCCTACGAGCAGTACTTC
CASSDRDFSSYEQYF
>TRBD1|TRBV4-1|TRBJ2-1|.
TGCGCCAGCAGCCAGGGACAGGGTTACAATGAGCAGTTCTTC
CASSQGQGYNEQFF
>.|TRBV5-1|TRBJ2-1|.
TGCGCCAGCAGCCTGCTTTTGGCGGACAGACATGAGCAGTTCTTC
CASSLLLADRHEQFF
>.|TRBV4-2|TRBJ1-2|few
TGTGCCAGCAGCCAAGGGGCAGGCGGCTACACCTTC
CASSQGAGGYTF
>.|TRBV5-1|TRBJ1-1|.
TGCGCCAGCCGGGGGGCGGGAGAGTGGAACACTGAAGCTTTCTTT
CASRGAGEWNTEAFF
>.|TRBV28|TRBJ1-6|.
TGTGCCAGCAGTTTATCCCGGGGACATGGGAATAATTCACCCCTCCACTTT
CASSLSRGHGNNSPLHF
>.|TRBV5-4|TRBJ1-1|few
TGTGCCAGCAGACAGGCGGACCGCCTGAACACTGAAGCTTTCTTT
CASRQADRLNTEAFF
>.|TRBV5-1|TRBJ1-5|few
TGCGCCAGCAGCTTGGTCCCGGATCAGCCCCAGCATTTT
CASSLVPDQPQHF
>TRBD1|TRBV20-1|TRBJ1-2|.
TGCAGTGCTAGTCGGACAGGTGGTAACTATGGCTACACCTTC
CSASRTGGNYGYTF
>TRBD1|TRBV7-2|TRBJ2-5|.
TGTGCCAGCAGCTTCGGCAGGGGGCTAGGAGGGGAGACCCAGTACTTC
CASSFGRGLGGETQYF
>.|TRBV7-2|TRBJ2-7|.
TGTGCCAGCAGCCCCTATTACGAGCAGTACTTC
CASSPYYEQYF
>TRBD1|TRBV19|TRBJ1-5|.
TGTGCCAGTAGTAGACAGGGAGTCGATCAGCCCCAGCATTTT
CASSRQGVDQPQHF
>.|TRBV11-2|TRBJ2-1|few
TGTGCCAGCAGCTTGGTAAGGGGCTACAATGAGCAGTTCTTC
CASSLVRGYNEQFF